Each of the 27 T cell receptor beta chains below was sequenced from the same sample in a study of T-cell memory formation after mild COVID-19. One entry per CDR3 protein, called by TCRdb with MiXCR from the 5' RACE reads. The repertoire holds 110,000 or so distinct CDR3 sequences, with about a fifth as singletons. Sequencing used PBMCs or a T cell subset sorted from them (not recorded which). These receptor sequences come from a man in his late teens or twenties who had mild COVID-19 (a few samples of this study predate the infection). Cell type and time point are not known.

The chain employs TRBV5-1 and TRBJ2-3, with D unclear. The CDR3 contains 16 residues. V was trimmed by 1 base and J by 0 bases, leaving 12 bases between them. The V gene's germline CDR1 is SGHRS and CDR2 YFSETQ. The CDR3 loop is CASSLWEVDSTDTQYF. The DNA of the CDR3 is TGCGCCAGCAGCTTGTGGGAAGTAGACAGCACAGATACGCAGTATTTT.

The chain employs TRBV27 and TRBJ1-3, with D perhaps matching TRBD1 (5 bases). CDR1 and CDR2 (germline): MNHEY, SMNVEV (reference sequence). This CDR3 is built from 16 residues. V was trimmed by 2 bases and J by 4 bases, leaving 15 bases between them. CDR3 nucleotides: TGTGCCAGCAGTTTAAGTTGGGGGAGGACCGGAAACACCATATATTTT. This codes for CASSLSWGRTGNTIYF.

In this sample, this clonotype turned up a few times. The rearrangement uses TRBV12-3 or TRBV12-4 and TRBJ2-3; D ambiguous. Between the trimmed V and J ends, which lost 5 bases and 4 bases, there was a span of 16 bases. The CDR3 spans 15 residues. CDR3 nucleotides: TGTGCCAGCAGTCCCGCCCTACTTCTCCCAGATACGCAGTATTTT. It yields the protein CASSPALLLPDTQYF.

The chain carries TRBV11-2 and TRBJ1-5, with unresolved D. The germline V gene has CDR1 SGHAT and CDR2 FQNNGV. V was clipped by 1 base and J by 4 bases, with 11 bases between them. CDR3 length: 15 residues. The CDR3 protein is CASSLGNSVNQPQHF. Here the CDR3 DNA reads TGTGCCAGCAGCTTAGGCAACAGCGTTAATCAGCCCCAGCATTTT.

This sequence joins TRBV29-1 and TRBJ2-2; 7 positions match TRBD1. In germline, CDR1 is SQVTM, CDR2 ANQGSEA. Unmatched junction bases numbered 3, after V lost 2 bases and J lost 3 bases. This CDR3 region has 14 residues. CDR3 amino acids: CSVENRGHTGELFF. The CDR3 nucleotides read TGCAGCGTTGAAAACAGGGGTCACACCGGGGAGCTGTTTTTT.

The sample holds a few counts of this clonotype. CDR3 protein: CASTAWGETQYF. The CDR3 region has the DNA TGTGCCAGCACCGCGTGGGGAGAGACCCAGTACTTC. This chain joins TRBV7-8 and TRBJ2-5; D is unresolved. V was cut by 7 bases and J by 4 bases, with 10 bases left in between. Germline CDR1 and CDR2: SGHVS and FQNEAQ. The CDR3 totals 12 residues.

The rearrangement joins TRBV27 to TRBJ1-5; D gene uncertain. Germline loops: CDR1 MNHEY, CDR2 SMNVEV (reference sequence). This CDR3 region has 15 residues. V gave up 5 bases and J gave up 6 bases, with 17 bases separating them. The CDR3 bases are TGTGCCAGCAGTCCTGGGCGCTTTACTAGTCAGCCCCAGCATTTT. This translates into CASSPGRFTSQPQHF.

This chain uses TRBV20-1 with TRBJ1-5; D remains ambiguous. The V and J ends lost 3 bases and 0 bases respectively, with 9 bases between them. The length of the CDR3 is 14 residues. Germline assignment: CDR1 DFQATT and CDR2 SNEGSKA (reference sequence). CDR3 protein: CSARDEDSNQPQHF. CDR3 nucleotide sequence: TGCAGTGCTAGGGACGAGGATAGCAATCAGCCCCAGCATTTT.

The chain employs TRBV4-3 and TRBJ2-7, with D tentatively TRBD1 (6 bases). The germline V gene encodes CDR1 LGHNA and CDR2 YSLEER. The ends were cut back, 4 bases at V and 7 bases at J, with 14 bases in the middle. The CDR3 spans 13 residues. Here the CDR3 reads CASSPTDSREQYF. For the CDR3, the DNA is TGCGCCAGCAGCCCTACGGACAGTAGGGAGCAGTACTTC.

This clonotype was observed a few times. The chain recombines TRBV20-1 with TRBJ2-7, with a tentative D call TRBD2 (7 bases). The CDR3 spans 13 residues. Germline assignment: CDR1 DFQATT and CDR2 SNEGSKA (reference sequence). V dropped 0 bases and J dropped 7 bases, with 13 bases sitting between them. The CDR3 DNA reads TGCAGTGCTAGAGATGGGGGGGCCGGAGAGCAGTACGTC. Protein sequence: CSARDGGAGEQYV.

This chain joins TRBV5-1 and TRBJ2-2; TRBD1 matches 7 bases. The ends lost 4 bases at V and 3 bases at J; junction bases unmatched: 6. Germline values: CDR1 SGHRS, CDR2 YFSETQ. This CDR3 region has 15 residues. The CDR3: CASSLGQVDTGELFF. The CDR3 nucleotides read TGCGCCAGCAGCCTAGGACAGGTTGACACCGGGGAGCTGTTTTTT.

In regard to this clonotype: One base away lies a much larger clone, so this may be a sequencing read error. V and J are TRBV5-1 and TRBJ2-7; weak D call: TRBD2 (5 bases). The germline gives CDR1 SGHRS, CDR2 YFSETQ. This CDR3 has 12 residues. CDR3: CASILGAYEQYF. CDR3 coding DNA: TGCGCCAGCATCTTGGGAGCCTACGAGCAGTACTTC.

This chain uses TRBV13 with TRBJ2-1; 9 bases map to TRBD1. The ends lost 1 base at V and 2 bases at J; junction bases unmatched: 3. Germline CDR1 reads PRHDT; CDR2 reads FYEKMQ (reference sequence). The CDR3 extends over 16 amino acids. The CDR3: CASSLEGTGPYNEQFF. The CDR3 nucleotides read TGTGCCAGCAGCTTAGAAGGGACAGGGCCCTACAATGAGCAGTTCTTC.

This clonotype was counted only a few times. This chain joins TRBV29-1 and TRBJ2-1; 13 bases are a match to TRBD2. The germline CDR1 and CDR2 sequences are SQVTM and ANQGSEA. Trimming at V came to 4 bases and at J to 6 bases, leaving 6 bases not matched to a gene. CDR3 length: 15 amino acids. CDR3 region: CSVVGTSGEFNEQFF. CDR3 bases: TGCAGCGTTGTGGGGACTAGCGGGGAATTCAATGAGCAGTTCTTC.

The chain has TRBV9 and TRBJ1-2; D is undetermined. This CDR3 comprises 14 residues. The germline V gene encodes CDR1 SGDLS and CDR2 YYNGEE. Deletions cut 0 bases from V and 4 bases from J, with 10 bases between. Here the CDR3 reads CASSVGPNSYGYTF. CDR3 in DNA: TGTGCCAGCAGCGTAGGCCCCAACAGCTATGGCTACACCTTC.

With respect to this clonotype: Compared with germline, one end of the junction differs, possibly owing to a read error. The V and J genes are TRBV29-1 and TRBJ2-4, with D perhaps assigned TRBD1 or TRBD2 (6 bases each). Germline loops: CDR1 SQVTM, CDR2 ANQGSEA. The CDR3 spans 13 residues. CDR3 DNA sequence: TGCAGCGTCGTCCGGGGGCAAGGGATCGGACTTATATTC. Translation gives CSVVRGQGIGLIF.

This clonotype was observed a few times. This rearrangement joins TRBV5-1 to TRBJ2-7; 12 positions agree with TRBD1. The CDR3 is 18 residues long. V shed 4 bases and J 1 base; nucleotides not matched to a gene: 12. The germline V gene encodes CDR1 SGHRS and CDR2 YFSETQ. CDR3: CASSPGQWDRGLSYEQYF. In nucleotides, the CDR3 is TGCGCCAGCAGCCCCGGCCAGTGGGACAGGGGGCTATCCTACGAGCAGTACTTC.

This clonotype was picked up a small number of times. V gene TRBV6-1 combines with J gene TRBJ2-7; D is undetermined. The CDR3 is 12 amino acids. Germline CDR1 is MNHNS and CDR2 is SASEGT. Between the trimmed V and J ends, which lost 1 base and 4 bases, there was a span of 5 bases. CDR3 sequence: CASSEDGYEQYF. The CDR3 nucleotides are TGTGCCAGCAGTGAAGACGGGTACGAGCAGTACTTC.

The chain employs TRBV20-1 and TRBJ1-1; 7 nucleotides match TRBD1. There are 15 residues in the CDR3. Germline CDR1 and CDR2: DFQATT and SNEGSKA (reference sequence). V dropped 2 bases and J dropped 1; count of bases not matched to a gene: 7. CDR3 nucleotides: TGCAGTGCTAGACCACTACAGGGGACGAACACTGAAGCTTTCTTT. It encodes CSARPLQGTNTEAFF.

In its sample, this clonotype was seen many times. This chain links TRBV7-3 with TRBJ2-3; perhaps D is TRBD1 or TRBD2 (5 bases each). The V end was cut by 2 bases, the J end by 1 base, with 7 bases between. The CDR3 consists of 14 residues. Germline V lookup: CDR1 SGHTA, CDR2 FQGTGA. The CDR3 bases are TGTGCCAGCAGCTTACAGGGAGGCACAGATACGCAGTATTTT. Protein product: CASSLQGGTDTQYF.

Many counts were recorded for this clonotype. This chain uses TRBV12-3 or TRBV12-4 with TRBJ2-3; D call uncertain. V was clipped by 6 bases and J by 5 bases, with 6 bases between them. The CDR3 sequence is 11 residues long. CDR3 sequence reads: CASSFGDTQYF. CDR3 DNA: TGTGCCAGCAGCTTTGGAGATACGCAGTATTTT.

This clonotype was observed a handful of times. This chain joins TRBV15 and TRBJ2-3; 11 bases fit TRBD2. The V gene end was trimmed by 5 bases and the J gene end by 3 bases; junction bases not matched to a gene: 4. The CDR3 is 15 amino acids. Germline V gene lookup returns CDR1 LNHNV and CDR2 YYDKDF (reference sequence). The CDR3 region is CATSPTSGKTDTQYF. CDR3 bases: TGTGCCACCAGCCCGACTAGCGGGAAAACAGATACGCAGTATTTT. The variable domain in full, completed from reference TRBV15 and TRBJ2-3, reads DAMVIQNPRYQVTQFGKPVTLSCSQTLNHNVMYWYQQKSSQAPKLLFHYYDKDFNNEADTPDNFQSRRPNTSFCFLDIRSPGLGDTAMYLCATSPTSGKTDTQYFGPGTRLTVL.

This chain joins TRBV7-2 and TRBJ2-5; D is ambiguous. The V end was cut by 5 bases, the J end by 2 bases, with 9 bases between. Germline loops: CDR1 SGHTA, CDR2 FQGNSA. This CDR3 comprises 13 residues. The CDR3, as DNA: TGTGCCAGCAGCCCGACTTCTCAAGAGACCCAGTACTTC. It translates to CASSPTSQETQYF.

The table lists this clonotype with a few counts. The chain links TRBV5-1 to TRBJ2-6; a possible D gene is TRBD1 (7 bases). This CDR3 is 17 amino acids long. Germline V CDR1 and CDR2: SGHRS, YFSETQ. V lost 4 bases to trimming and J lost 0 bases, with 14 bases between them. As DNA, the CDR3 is TGCGCCAGCAGCGCGGGACAGTTGGGCTCTGGGGCCAACGTCCTGACTTTC. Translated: CASSAGQLGSGANVLTF.

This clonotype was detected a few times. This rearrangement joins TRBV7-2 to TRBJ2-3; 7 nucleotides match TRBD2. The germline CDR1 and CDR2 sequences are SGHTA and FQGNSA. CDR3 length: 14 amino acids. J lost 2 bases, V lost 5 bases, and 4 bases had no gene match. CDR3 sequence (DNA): TGTGCCAGCAGCCAGGGACTATACACAGATACGCAGTATTTT. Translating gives CASSQGLYTDTQYF.

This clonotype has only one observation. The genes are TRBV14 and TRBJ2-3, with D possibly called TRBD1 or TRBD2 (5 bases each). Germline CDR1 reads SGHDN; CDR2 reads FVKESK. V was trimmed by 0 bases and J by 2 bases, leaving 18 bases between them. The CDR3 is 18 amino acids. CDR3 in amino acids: CASSQDIGWGYTTDTQYF. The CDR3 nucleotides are TGTGCCAGCAGCCAAGATATAGGCTGGGGGTATACCACAGATACGCAGTATTTT.

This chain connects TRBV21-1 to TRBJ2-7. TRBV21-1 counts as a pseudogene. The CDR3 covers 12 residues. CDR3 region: CASKGRSYEQYV. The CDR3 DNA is TGTGCCAGCAAAGGACGGTCCTACGAGCAGTACGTC.